Shown below are 13 T cell receptor beta chains from a single sample sequenced in a study of blood T cell repertoires in COVID-19. Assay: immunoSEQ multiplex PCR; the TCRdb copy retains only in-frame clones and omits some. The table records approximately 140,000 clones, 85% to 90% of them present only once. Material: peripheral blood. The origin of the receptors is an older woman with acute or convalescent COVID-19.

The CDR3 here is CASSLVGGWNYGYTF. CDR3 in DNA: TGTGCCAGCAGCCTAGTCGGGGGATGGAACTATGGCTACACCTTC. The J gene is TRBJ1-2, the V gene TRBV11-2, with D perhaps TRBD1 (5 bases). CDR1 is SGHAT, CDR2 FQNNGV, per germline. This CDR3 is 15 amino acids long. V lost 5 bases and J 2 bases, leaving 15 bases between the germline ends.

The chain employs TRBV18 and TRBJ2-7, with 7 positions matching TRBD1. CDR1 and CDR2 (germline): KGHSH, LQKENI. This CDR3 comprises 14 residues. Trimming took 0 bases from V and 5 from J; bases not matched to a gene: 4. DNA for the CDR3: TGTGCCAGCTCACCACCTGGGACAGCCCACGAGCAGTACTTC. Its protein is CASSPPGTAHEQYF.

CDR3 amino acids: CASSPRDRAGGYTF. The CDR3 DNA follows: TGTGCCAGTAGTCCCCGGGACAGGGCTGGCGGCTACACCTTC. The V gene is TRBV19, the J gene TRBJ1-2; TRBD1 aligns across 9 bases. The length of the CDR3 is 14 residues. J was trimmed by 8 bases and V by 5 bases; bases with no gene match: 9. CDR1 LNHDA and CDR2 SQIVND come from the germline V gene (reference sequence).

J is TRBJ2-2 and V is TRBV4-1, with TRBD1 as a possible D gene (5 bases). V lost 3 bases, J lost 3 bases, and 11 bases lay in between. This CDR3 spans 15 amino acids. In germline, CDR1 is MGHRA, CDR2 YSYEKL. The CDR3 DNA reads as TGCGCCAGCAGCCAGCTGGACACCGACACCGGGGAGCTGTTTTTT. Translation gives CASSQLDTDTGELFF.

CDR3 nucleotide sequence: TGCGCCAGCAGCCAGGGGGACAGAGATACGCAGTATTTT. Residues: CASSQGDRDTQYF. This rearrangement joins TRBV4-1 to TRBJ2-3, with 7 bases aligning to TRBD1. Germline values: CDR1 MGHRA, CDR2 YSYEKL. The CDR3 covers 13 residues. V dropped 3 bases and J dropped 5; count of bases not matched to a gene: 2.

V gene TRBV12-3 or TRBV12-4 combines with J gene TRBJ2-1; the D gene is possibly TRBD1 (5 bases). V lost 3 bases and J 10 bases, leaving 13 bases between the germline ends. The CDR3 is 13 amino acids. CDR3 protein: CASSFDFGQEQFF. CDR3 DNA: TGTGCCAGCAGTTTCGATTTTGGACAAGAGCAGTTCTTC.

V gene TRBV29-1 combines with J gene TRBJ2-1; TRBD2 aligns across 7 bases. CDR3 length: 14 residues. Germline lookup yields CDR1 SQVTM and CDR2 ANQGSEA. The trim removed 7 bases at V and 3 bases at J, leaving 9 bases unmatched. CDR3 sequence reads: CSAGGAGIYNEQFF. The CDR3 DNA reads TGCAGCGCTGGTGGAGCGGGGATCTACAATGAGCAGTTCTTC.

The gene calls are TRBV11-2 and TRBJ2-7, with a possible D match to TRBD1 (6 bases). This CDR3 is 15 amino acids long. Per the germline V gene, CDR1 is SGHAT and CDR2 is FQNNGV. Trimming pared 5 bases from V and 1 base from J, leaving 15 bases between. The CDR3: CASSRTGKGSYEQYF. As DNA, the CDR3 is TGTGCCAGCAGCCGTACAGGGAAAGGGTCCTACGAGCAGTACTTC.

The V gene is TRBV29-1, the J gene TRBJ1-2, with TRBD1 matching 7 bases. V trimming: 2 bases; J trimming: 2 bases; junction bases outside the gene matches: 5. The CDR3 has 14 residues. Germline V gives CDR1 SQVTM, CDR2 ANQGSEA. The CDR3 nucleotides are TGCAGCGTTGAACGGGACAGTCCAAACTATGGCTACACCTTC. This encodes CSVERDSPNYGYTF.

The rearrangement links TRBV9 to TRBJ2-5; maybe TRBD2 (7 bases). The length of the CDR3 is 17 residues. Trimming took off 0 bases at V and 5 bases at J, with 20 bases between the two ends. Germline CDR1 reads SGDLS; CDR2 reads YYNGEE. This CDR3 reads CASSVGGGRGSSETQYF. The DNA for the CDR3 is TGTGCCAGCAGCGTAGGTGGGGGGCGCGGGAGTTCGGAGACCCAGTACTTC.

The chain uses TRBV11-1 and TRBJ2-7; 11 bases align to TRBD2. In germline, CDR1 is SGHAT, CDR2 FQDESV (reference sequence). The CDR3 runs 15 residues. The V segment lost 4 bases and the J segment 5 bases; nucleotides outside the gene matches: 7. The CDR3 protein is CASSYLAGGRDEQYF. The CDR3 DNA reads as TGTGCCAGCAGCTATCTAGCGGGGGGCCGGGACGAGCAGTACTTC.

The gene calls are TRBV25-1 and TRBJ1-5; the D is unclear. V lost 3 bases, J lost 4 bases, and 7 bases lay in between. The CDR3 spans 13 residues. The germline CDR1 and CDR2 sequences are MGHDK and SYGVNS. CDR3 in amino acids: CASSDSGNQPQHF. CDR3 bases: TGTGCCAGCAGTGATTCGGGGAATCAGCCCCAGCATTTT.

The chain has TRBV19 and TRBJ2-2; TRBD1 might be the D (5 bases). V lost 0 bases, J lost 5 bases, and 19 bases lay in between. CDR1 and CDR2 from the germline V gene are LNHDA and SQIVND (reference sequence). There are 18 residues in the CDR3. The CDR3 here is CASSIDGRTRWHTGELFF. The DNA for the CDR3 is TGTGCCAGTAGTATAGACGGAAGGACACGCTGGCATACCGGGGAGCTGTTTTTT.